This entry concerns a single TCR beta chain. The clone's antigen remains unknown. No much larger clonotype is one base removed from it; base qualities were not supplied. Genomic DNA was the input for TRB sequencing, which was run either with the immunoSEQ assay at survey resolution or with the hsTCRB kit. In the original analysis: The immunoSEQ software was used for initial read processing, and the LymphoSeq R package was used for repertoire analyses. Clonality was computed as 1 minus normalized Shannon entropy, and a Gini coefficient was also calculated for each TRB dataset. Phenotypes of unsorted samples were inferred by mapping TRB sequences from sorted subsets of the recipient or donor onto the same recipient's unsorted samples. The table comes from immuneACCESS by way of TCRdb, which keeps in-frame sequences with V and J called. Part of the clones is missing from these tables; in studies checked, under half for an unresolved V gene and the rest for unknown reasons. V and J calls and clone size are as listed in that table; D and trimming were resolved from the DNA. For this sample there are just over 6,500 clones; roughly four fifths appear just once. 20% of the sample is in the top ten clones.

Looking up the germline V gene (reference sequence) yields CDR1 SGHNT and CDR2 YYREEE. The CDR3 holds 14 amino acids from the cysteine to the phenylalanine. The entry retains the CDR3 DNA only, 42 bases that are in frame from base 1. V and J lose 0 bases and 5 bases, and a span of 12 bases separates them. The label giving this sample's treatment or condition can be read as: high-dose cyclophosphamide on days +3 and +4 as single-agent GVHD prophylaxis. Patients in the PTCy group got busulfan and fludarabine conditioning, a marrow graft from a related or unrelated donor, and cyclophosphamide on days +3 and +4. The PTCy-treated patients were drawn from a prospective, multi-institutional clinical trial. Mononuclear cells from peripheral blood and bone marrow were separated by Ficoll-Hypaque density centrifugation and then cryopreserved. The sample originates from a study of T cells after posttransplantation cyclophosphamide (dated by TCRdb to the mid-2010s). About the full investigation: Using TRB sequencing, the study followed how the T cell repertoire rebuilt after myeloablative bone marrow transplantation with posttransplantation cyclophosphamide given as GVHD prophylaxis. Because TRA and TRB clonality correlated tightly in roughly 10 samples, the subsequent TCR analyses were limited to TRB only. Samples from roughly 35 PTCy-treated patients, along with samples from 16 of their related bone marrow donors, underwent antigen receptor sequencing. In 3 patients, up to about 3 additional blood samples taken between 2 and 5.2 years after transplant also underwent TRB sequencing, as did pretransplant blood from a handful of patients. Blood from every one of the 30 or so PTCy patients who had 1-year posttransplant specimens underwent TRB sequencing. Public TRB sequences were queried against a database of over 3,500 sequences associated with responses to pathogens, tumor antigens, self-antigens and alloantigens.

The paper's findings and limits, for the study overall: The TRB repertoires of T cells infiltrating skin or the GI tract showed only limited overlap with the TRB repertoires found in blood. Across 45 to 50 patients, TRB clonality was highly associated with recipient CMV seropositivity and CMV reactivation, and PTCy diversity was similar to diversity in CNI/methotrexate controls. At 1-2 months, donor-recipient similarity was low but rose over the first year, and the later blood repertoires were often dominated by donor CD8+ memory clones.

The sequenced sample was PBMCs, obtained after allogeneic stem cell transplant with posttransplant cyclophosphamide. Rearrangement joined TRBV5-4 to TRBJ2-7; there is no confident call for the D gene. The receptor was derived from a female patient aged 50-59 years who received an allogeneic stem cell transplant from a related donor, was CMV-positive, and had no GVHD. Following a transplant, a fraction of the T cells may be traceable to the graft donor. The sequenced DNA: TGTGCCAGCAGCTTGGGGCTAGAGGTAAACGAGCAGTACTTC. It translates to CASSLGLEVNEQYF.